This TCR beta chain was obtained from a study of PD-L1 blockade in urothelial cancer. Study overall: Patients previously received 0 to 3 chemotherapy regimens. It was at 3 weeks (second dose) and 6 weeks after treatment start that blood was analyzed.

Synthetic TCR analog templates were spiked into each PCR. The assay was immunoSEQ multiplex PCR, and TCRdb's table has in-frame clones only and misses some. Here the sample spans 70,000 or so clones, 85% to 90% being singletons. The sequence was collected from a man in his 60s with urothelial cancer. Sequenced here: PBMCs, sampled around atezolizumab (anti-PD-L1) treatment.

The CDR3 reads CASSSDRVRTDTQYF. The CDR3 coding sequence is TGTGCCAGCAGCTCGGACAGGGTTAGGACAGATACGCAGTATTTT. The chain joins TRBV7-3 to TRBJ2-3, with 8 bases that match TRBD1. CDR3 length: 15 amino acids. CDR1 is SGHTA and CDR2 is FQGTGA in the germline V gene. Losses at the gene ends were 4 bases for V and 3 bases for J; bases not matched to a gene: 6.